Listed below are T cell receptor beta chains from one sample, sequenced in a study of human T cells and chemical hapten exposure. TCRdb reanalysed the RACE reads using MiXCR and keeps one entry per CDR3 protein. In the table there are approximately 260,000 distinct CDR3 sequences, approximately 8.6% of which are singletons. The material was whole blood, obtained in connection with sensitization to the hapten diphenylcyclopropenone (DPC). The receptor source for this set is a woman in her thirties or forties with alopecia areata. Some clones in this sample may be carry-over from other donors' samples. The CDR3 runs from the conserved cysteine through the conserved F or W. Where a row states a size, it is once, few, many or the class of an expanded clone; other rows omit it.

>few|TRBJ2-1|TRBV6-5
CASSGSVGSYNEQFF
>many|TRBJ2-3|TRBV20-1
CSATLAGGETDTQYF
>-|TRBJ2-3|TRBV7-2
CASSLTSSGRRSDTQYF
>few|TRBJ2-7|TRBV27
CASSRQGSGYEQYF
>-|TRBJ2-1|TRBV5-1
CASSYPELAGGQGYNEQFF
>few|TRBJ2-3|TRBV7-9
CASSLVGREDTQYF
>few|TRBJ2-3|TRBV2
CASSERRQLGDTQYF
>many|TRBJ2-7|TRBV7-2
CASSTGTSGSYEQYF
>few|TRBJ2-5|TRBV20-1
CSASTEGLTETQYF
>few|TRBJ2-7|TRBV4-2
CASSQRSPYEQYF
>-|TRBJ1-2|TRBV2
CASSEEDRGPYGYTF
>many|TRBJ2-5|TRBV12-3/TRBV12-4
CASTQGRIEETQYF
>-|TRBJ2-7|TRBV12-3/TRBV12-4
CASSLAVGVDEQYF
>-|TRBJ2-7|TRBV10-3
CAISHTSGGYEQYF
>many|TRBJ2-2|TRBV29-1
CSGGWRTGELFF
>-|TRBJ2-4|TRBV11-1
CASSFSSGGIQYF
>few|TRBJ2-7|TRBV28
CASSLGQGFSYEQYF
>few|TRBJ2-1|TRBV7-3
CASSEISGSGREQFF
>few|TRBJ2-7|TRBV27
CASSTRTGTHEQYF
>-|TRBJ1-5|TRBV27
CASSRTVNQPQHF
>-|TRBJ2-3|TRBV20-1
CSVPRLAGGFTDTQYF
>-|TRBJ2-2|TRBV12-3/TRBV12-4
CASKIQGITGELFF
>-|TRBJ1-1|TRBV7-9
CASSLRQNPLAFF
>few|TRBJ2-1|TRBV28
CASRTEGEQFF
>many|TRBJ1-6|TRBV7-2
CASSLMGQGQSPLHF
>-|TRBJ1-1|TRBV13
CASSKTGGMKTEAFF
>many|TRBJ2-3|TRBV7-3
CASSAPGDTQYF
>few|TRBJ2-3|TRBV7-9
CASSGGLAGGQYF
>few|TRBJ2-1|TRBV7-2
CASSTDLRAAYNEQFF
>few|TRBJ2-4|TRBV27
CASSAGLARGRVKNIQYF
>many|TRBJ1-2|TRBV3-1
CASSQTDGNGYTF
>few|TRBJ1-3|TRBV7-2
CASSLKGNTIYF
>-|TRBJ2-1|TRBV9
CASSVAERGVYNEQFF
>-|TRBJ1-6|TRBV7-9
CASSLGQGARFEGLHF
>few|TRBJ1-2|TRBV21-1
CASTHALREYGYTF
>-|TRBJ2-3|TRBV20-1
CSAIKGLAISSYTDTQYF
>many|TRBJ2-1|TRBV6-4
CASSDLAGVAYEQFF
>few|TRBJ2-7|TRBV4-2
CASSQAQGSYEQYF
>few|TRBJ1-6|TRBV5-1
CASSLAGMDSPLHF
>-|TRBJ2-3|TRBV7-9
CASTPRGSSDTQYF
>-|TRBJ1-1|TRBV27
CASSLYYGGNTEAFF